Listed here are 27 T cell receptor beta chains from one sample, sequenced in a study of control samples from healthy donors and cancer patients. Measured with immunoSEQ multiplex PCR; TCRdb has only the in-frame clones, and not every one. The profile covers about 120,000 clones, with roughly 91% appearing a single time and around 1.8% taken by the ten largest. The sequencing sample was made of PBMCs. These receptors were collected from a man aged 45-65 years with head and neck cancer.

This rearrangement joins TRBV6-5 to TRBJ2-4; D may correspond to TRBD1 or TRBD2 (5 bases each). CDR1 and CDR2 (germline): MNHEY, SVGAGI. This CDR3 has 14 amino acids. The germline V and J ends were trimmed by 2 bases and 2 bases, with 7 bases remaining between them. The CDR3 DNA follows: TGTGCCAGCAGTTACGGGGGATCCAAAAACATTCAGTACTTC. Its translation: CASSYGGSKNIQYF.

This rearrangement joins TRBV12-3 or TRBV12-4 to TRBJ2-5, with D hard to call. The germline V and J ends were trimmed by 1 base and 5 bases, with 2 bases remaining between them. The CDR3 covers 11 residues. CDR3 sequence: CASSLVETQYF. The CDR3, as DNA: TGTGCCAGCAGTTTAGTCGAGACCCAGTACTTC.

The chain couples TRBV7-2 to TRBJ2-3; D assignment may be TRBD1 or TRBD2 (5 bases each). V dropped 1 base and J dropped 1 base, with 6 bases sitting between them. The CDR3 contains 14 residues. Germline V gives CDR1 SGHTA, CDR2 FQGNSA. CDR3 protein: CASSLVGGTDTQYF. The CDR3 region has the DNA TGTGCCAGCAGCTTAGTGGGGGGCACAGATACGCAGTATTTT.

The CDR3 loop reads CASSLAFGTGIANEKLFF. CDR3 in DNA: TGTGCCAGCAGCTTAGCCTTCGGGACAGGGATCGCTAATGAAAAACTGTTTTTT. V and J are TRBV7-8 and TRBJ1-4; 9 nucleotides align to TRBD1. The CDR3 extends over 18 amino acids. Germline V lookup: CDR1 SGHVS, CDR2 FQNEAQ. Germline trimming cut 0 bases from V and 3 bases from J; bases unmatched to any gene: 8.

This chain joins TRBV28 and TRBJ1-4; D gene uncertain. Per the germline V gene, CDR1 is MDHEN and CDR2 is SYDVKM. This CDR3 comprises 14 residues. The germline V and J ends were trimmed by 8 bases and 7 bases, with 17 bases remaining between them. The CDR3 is CASGESLLGEKLFF. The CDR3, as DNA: TGTGCCAGCGGGGAATCCCTGCTGGGTGAAAAACTGTTTTTT.

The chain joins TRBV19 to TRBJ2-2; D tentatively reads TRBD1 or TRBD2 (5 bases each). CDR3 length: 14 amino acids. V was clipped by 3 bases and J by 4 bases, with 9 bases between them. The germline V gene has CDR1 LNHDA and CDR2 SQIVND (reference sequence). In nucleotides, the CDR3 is TGTGCCAGTAGTATGAGGGGTAGCACCGGGGAGCTGTTTTTT. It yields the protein CASSMRGSTGELFF. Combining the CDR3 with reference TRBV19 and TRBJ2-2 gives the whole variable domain DGGITQSPKYLFRKEGQNVTLSCEQNLNHDAMYWYRQDPGQGLRLIYYSQIVNDFQKGDIAEGYSVSREKKESFPLTVTSAQKNPTAFYLCASSMRGSTGELFFGEGSRLTVL.

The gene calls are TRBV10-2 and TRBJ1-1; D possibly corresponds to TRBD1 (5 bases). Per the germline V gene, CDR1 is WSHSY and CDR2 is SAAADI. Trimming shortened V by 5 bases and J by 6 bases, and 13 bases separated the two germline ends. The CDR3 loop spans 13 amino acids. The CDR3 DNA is TGCGCCAGCAGTATGGACAACTGGGCTGAAGCTTTCTTT. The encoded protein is CASSMDNWAEAFF.

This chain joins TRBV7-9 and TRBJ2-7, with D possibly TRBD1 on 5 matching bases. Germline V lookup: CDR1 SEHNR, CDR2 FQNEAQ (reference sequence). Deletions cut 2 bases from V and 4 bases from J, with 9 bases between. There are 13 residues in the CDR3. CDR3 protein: CASSLTGRYEQYF. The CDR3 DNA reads TGTGCCAGCAGCTTAACAGGACGGTACGAGCAGTACTTC.

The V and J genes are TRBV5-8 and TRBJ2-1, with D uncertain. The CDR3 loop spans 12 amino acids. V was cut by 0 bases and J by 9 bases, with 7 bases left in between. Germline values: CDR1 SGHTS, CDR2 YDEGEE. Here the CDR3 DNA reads TGTGCCAGCAGCTTGGGGAGAAGTGAGCAGTTCTTC. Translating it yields CASSLGRSEQFF.

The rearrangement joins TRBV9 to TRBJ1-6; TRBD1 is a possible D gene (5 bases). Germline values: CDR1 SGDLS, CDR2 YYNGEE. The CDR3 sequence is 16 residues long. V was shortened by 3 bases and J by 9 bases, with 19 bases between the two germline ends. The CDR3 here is CASSGPLQDPGSPLHF. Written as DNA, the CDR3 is TGTGCCAGCAGCGGCCCGTTACAGGACCCCGGTTCACCCCTCCACTTT. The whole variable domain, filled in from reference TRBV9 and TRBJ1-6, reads DSGVTQTPKHLITATGQRVTLRCSPRSGDLSVYWYQQSLDQGLQFLIQYYNGEERAKGNILERFSAQQFPDLHSELNLSSLELGDSALYFCASSGPLQDPGSPLHFGNGTRLTVT.

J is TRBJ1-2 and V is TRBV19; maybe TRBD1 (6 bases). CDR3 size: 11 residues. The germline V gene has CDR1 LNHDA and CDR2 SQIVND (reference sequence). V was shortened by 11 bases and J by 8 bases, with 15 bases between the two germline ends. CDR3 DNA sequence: TGTGCCTCGGGAGGGGGTGAAGGCTACACCTTC. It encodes CASGGGEGYTF.

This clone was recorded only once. Written as DNA, the CDR3 is TGTGCCTGGAGTGTAGACCCTGGGCAGATCACAGATACGCAGTATTTT. Translation gives CAWSVDPGQITDTQYF. The chain combines TRBV30 with TRBJ2-3; unclear D gene. Trimming removed 0 bases from V and 2 bases from J, with 15 bases in between. The length of the CDR3 is 16 residues. Per the germline V gene, CDR1 is GTSNPN and CDR2 is SVGIG (reference sequence).

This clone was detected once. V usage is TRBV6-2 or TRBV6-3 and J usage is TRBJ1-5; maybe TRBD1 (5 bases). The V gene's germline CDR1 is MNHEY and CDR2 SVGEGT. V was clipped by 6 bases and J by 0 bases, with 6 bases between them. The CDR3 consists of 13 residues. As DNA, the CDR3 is TGTGCCAGCAGCGGACATAGCAATCAGCCCCAGCATTTT. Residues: CASSGHSNQPQHF.

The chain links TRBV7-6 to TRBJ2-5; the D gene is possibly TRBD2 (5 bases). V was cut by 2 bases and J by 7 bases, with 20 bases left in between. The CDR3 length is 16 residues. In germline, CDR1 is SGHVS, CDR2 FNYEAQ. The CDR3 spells CASSLLLGRSEGTQYF. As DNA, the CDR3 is TGTGCCAGCAGCTTACTTCTTGGTCGCTCTGAGGGGACCCAGTACTTC.

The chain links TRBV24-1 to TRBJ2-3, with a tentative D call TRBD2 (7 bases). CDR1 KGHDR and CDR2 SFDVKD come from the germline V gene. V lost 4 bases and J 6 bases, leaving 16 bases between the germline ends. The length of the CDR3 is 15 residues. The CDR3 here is CATSEGGLGLDTQYF. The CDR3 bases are TGTGCCACCAGTGAGGGGGGGCTAGGGCTCGATACGCAGTATTTT.

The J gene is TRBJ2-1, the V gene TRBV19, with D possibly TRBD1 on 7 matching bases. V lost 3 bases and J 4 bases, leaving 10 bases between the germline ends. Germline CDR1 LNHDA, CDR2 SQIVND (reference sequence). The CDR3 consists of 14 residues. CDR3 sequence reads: CASSIGGQYNEQFF. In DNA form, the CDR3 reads TGTGCCAGTAGTATCGGGGGACAGTACAATGAGCAGTTCTTC.

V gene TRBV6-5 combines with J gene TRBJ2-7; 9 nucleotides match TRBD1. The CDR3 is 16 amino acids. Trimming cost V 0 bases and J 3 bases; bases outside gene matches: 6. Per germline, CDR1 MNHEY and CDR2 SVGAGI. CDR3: CASSYSGTGLGYEQYF. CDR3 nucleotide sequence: TGTGCCAGCAGTTACTCGGGGACAGGGTTGGGCTACGAGCAGTACTTC.

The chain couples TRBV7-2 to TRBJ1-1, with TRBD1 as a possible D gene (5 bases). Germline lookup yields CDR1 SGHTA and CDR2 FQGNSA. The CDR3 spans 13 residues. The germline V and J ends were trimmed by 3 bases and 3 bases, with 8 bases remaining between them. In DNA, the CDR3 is TGTGCCAGCAGCTTTCAAGGGGACACTGAAGCTTTCTTT. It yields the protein CASSFQGDTEAFF.

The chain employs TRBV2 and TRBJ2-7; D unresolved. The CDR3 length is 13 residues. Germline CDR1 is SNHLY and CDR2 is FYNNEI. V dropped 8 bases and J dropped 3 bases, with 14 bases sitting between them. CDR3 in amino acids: CASFSSVLYEQYF. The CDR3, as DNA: TGTGCCAGCTTTTCTTCCGTGCTCTACGAGCAGTACTTC.

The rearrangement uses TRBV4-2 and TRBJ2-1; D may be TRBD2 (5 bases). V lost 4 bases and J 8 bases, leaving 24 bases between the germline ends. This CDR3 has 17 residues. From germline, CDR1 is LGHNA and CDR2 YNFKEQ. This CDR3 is CASSPQEKAAGGDEQFF. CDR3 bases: TGTGCCAGCAGCCCTCAAGAGAAGGCGGCGGGTGGAGATGAGCAGTTCTTC.

CDR3 DNA: TGTGCCAGCAGCTTAATCCCCGGGGCCCTTGGGAATGAGCAGTTCTTC. It translates to CASSLIPGALGNEQFF. V and J are TRBV7-3 and TRBJ2-1; D assignment may be TRBD1 or TRBD2 (5 bases each). This CDR3 spans 16 amino acids. Germline V CDR1 and CDR2: SGHTA, FQGTGA. Trimming left V 1 base short and J 7 bases short, with 17 bases between.

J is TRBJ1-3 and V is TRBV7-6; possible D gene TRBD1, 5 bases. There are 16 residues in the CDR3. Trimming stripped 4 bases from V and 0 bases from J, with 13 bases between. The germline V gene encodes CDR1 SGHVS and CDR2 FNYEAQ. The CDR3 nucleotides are TGTGCCAGCAGCTCGCCGGGACGGAGCTCTGGAAACACCATATATTTT. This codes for CASSSPGRSSGNTIYF.

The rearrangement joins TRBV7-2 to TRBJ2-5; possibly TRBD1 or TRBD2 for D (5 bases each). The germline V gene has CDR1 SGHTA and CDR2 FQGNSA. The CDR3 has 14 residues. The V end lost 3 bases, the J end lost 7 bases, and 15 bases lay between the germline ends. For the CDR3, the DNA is TGTGCCAGCAGCTTGAGGGGAACCACGGGGACCCAGTACTTC. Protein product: CASSLRGTTGTQYF.

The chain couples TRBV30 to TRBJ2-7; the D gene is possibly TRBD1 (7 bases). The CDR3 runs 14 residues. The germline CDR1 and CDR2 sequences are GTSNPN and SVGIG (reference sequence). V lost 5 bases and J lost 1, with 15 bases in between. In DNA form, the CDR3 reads TGTGCCTGGCGGAGGGGGCCGGGGTCCTACGAGCAGTACTTC. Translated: CAWRRGPGSYEQYF.

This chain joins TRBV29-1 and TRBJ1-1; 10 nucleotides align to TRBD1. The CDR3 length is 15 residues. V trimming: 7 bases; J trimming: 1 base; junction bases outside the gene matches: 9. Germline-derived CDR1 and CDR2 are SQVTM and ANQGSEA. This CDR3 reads CSGDRGGRANTEAFF. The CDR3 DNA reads TGCAGCGGGGACAGGGGAGGCCGGGCGAACACTGAAGCTTTCTTT.

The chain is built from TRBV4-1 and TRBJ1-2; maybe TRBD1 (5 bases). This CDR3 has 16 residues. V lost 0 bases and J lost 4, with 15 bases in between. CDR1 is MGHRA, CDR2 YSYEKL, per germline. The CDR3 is CASSQDLLDRSYGYTF. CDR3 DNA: TGCGCCAGCAGCCAAGATCTCTTAGACAGAAGCTATGGCTACACCTTC.

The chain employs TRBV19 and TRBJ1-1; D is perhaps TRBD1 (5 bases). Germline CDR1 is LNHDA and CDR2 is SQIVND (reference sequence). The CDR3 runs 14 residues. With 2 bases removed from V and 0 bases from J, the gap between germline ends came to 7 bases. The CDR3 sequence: CASSIQGLNTEAFF. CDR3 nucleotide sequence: TGTGCCAGTAGTATACAGGGCTTGAACACTGAAGCTTTCTTT.